One and the same sample provided the 14 T cell receptor beta chains below, sequenced in a study of blood T cells in healthy people across ages. Primed by a sample-barcoded 5' primer and a J-beta primer mix, a second PCR proceeded for roughly 6 to 12 cycles. TCRdb reprocessed the 5' RACE reads with MiXCR, giving one entry per CDR3 protein. The table lists approximately 690,000 distinct CDR3 sequences, 35% to 50% of them singletons, with about 32% in the top ten. The sequenced sample consisted of blood. These receptors originate from an elderly man in good health.

In this sample, this clonotype turned up a few times. The chain has TRBV5-1 and TRBJ2-7, with a tentative D call TRBD1 (5 bases). This CDR3 region has 13 residues. Trimming removed 0 bases from V and 7 bases from J, with 11 bases in between. The germline gives CDR1 SGHRS, CDR2 YFSETQ. The CDR3 nucleotides read TGCGCCAGCAGCTTGGCCGCGACAGCTGAGCAGTACTTC. Its translation: CASSLAATAEQYF.

This clonotype was counted at least ten times. The genes are TRBV12-5 and TRBJ2-6; D is undetermined. Germline values: CDR1 LGHNT, CDR2 FRNRAP. The CDR3 has 16 residues. The germline V and J ends were trimmed by 0 bases and 0 bases, with 6 bases remaining between them. CDR3 nucleotide sequence: TGTGCTAGTGGTTTGGTATTCTCCTCTGGGGCCAACGTCCTGACTTTC. Translation: CASGLVFSSGANVLTF. The variable domain in full, completed from reference TRBV12-5 and TRBJ2-6, reads DARVTQTPRHKVTEMGQEVTMRCQPILGHNTVFWYRQTMMQGLELLAYFRNRAPLDDSGMPKDRFSAEMPDATLATLKIQPSEPRDSAVYFCASGLVFSSGANVLTFGAGSRLTVL.

V usage is TRBV4-2 and J usage is TRBJ2-1, with a tentative D call TRBD2 (6 bases). This CDR3 region has 14 residues. Trimming took 2 bases from V and 4 from J, leaving 9 bases between them. Germline CDR1 reads LGHNA; CDR2 reads YNFKEQ. DNA for the CDR3: TGTGCCAGCAGCCAACGACTAGATTACAATGAGCAGTTCTTC. Translating it yields CASSQRLDYNEQFF.

The chain is built from TRBV7-2 and TRBJ1-1; unclear D gene. Germline CDR1 SGHTA, CDR2 FQGNSA. The V end lost 5 bases, the J end lost 10 bases, and 20 bases lay between the germline ends. This CDR3 has 14 residues. Here the CDR3 reads CASSGRFPQLSAFF. CDR3 coding DNA: TGTGCCAGCAGCGGGCGATTCCCCCAACTCTCAGCTTTCTTT.

The chain joins TRBV5-1 to TRBJ2-5; maybe TRBD2 (6 bases). Germline lookup yields CDR1 SGHRS and CDR2 YFSETQ. CDR3 size: 15 residues. V was clipped by 0 bases and J by 11 bases, with 20 bases between them. CDR3 bases: TGCGCCAGCAGCTTGGCCGTTACCAGCGGGTCTGAGCAGTACTTC. Its protein is CASSLAVTSGSEQYF.

The gene calls are TRBV3-1 and TRBJ1-5; the match to TRBD1 covers 7 bases. The CDR3 spans 17 residues. The germline CDR1 and CDR2 sequences are LGHDT and YNNKEL (reference sequence). The V gene end was trimmed by 3 bases and the J gene end by 7 bases; junction bases not matched to a gene: 15. The CDR3 DNA is TGTGCCAGCAGCCAGGGTTTTGACAGGGAAGGGCGACAGCCCCAGCATTTT. Translating it yields CASSQGFDREGRQPQHF.

V usage is TRBV7-9 and J usage is TRBJ1-1; D not certain. The length of the CDR3 is 12 residues. Per germline, CDR1 SEHNR and CDR2 FQNEAQ (reference sequence). The V and J ends lost 5 bases and 6 bases respectively, with 10 bases between them. CDR3 nucleotides: TGTGCCAGCAGCGACCAGTCCCCTGAAGCTTTCTTT. This sequence encodes CASSDQSPEAFF.

The J gene is TRBJ2-4, the V gene TRBV6-2 or TRBV6-3; the match to TRBD1 covers 9 bases. The CDR3 loop spans 16 amino acids. Germline V gene data show CDR1 as MNHEY and CDR2 as SVGEGT. V was pared by 6 bases and J by 0 bases, with 6 bases of the junction left unmatched. The CDR3 here is CASSRGQGQAKNIQYF. CDR3 nucleotide sequence: TGTGCCAGCAGCCGCGGACAGGGGCAAGCCAAAAACATTCAGTACTTC.

V gene TRBV5-1 combines with J gene TRBJ1-2, with 9 positions matching TRBD1. Germline trimming cut 4 bases from V and 2 bases from J; bases unmatched to any gene: 15. CDR3 length: 18 amino acids. The germline CDR1 and CDR2 sequences are SGHRS and YFSETQ. Here the CDR3 reads CASSPLGPPTGGNYGYTF. DNA for the CDR3: TGCGCCAGCAGCCCCCTTGGTCCTCCGACAGGGGGGAACTATGGCTACACCTTC. Full variable domain (missing parts from reference TRBV5-1 and TRBJ1-2): KAGVTQTPRYLIKTRGQQVTLSCSPISGHRSVSWYQQTPGQGLQFLFEYFSETQRNKGNFPGRFSGRQFSNSRSEMNVSTLELGDSALYLCASSPLGPPTGGNYGYTFGSGTRLTVV.

This clonotype has just one count. This chain connects TRBV5-4 to TRBJ2-4; 9 bases match TRBD1. The J call may be incorrect, as the DNA end agrees better with TRBJ2-7. Germline loops: CDR1 SGHNT, CDR2 YYREEE (reference sequence). The CDR3 loop spans 13 amino acids. This chain's CDR3 is CASSLTGGDEQYF. CDR3 nucleotide sequence: TGTGCCAGCAGCTTGACAGGGGGCGACGAGCAGTACTTC.

The rearrangement joins TRBV29-1 to TRBJ2-3; no firm D call. Trimming shortened V by 3 bases and J by 4 bases, and 14 bases separated the two germline ends. CDR1 is SQVTM and CDR2 is ANQGSEA in the germline V gene. The CDR3 covers 14 residues. In DNA, the CDR3 is TGCAGCGTTGATTTTTTTGGCAGAGCAGATACGCAGTATTTT. This gives the protein CSVDFFGRADTQYF.

This clonotype was seen more than once but under ten times. This rearrangement joins TRBV28 to TRBJ2-7, with 9 bases matching TRBD2. Germline CDR1 reads MDHEN; CDR2 reads SYDVKM. Unmatched junction bases numbered 12, after V lost 5 bases and J lost 7 bases. The CDR3 contains 15 residues. As DNA, the CDR3 is TGTGCCAGCAGTCCCGATAGCGGGAGCCACAATGAGCAGTACTTC. Protein sequence: CASSPDSGSHNEQYF.

The chain has TRBV5-4 and TRBJ2-3; weak D call: TRBD2 (6 bases). Germline V gives CDR1 SGHNT, CDR2 YYREEE (reference sequence). CDR3 length: 15 residues. Trimming shortened V by 7 bases and J by 1 base, and 16 bases separated the two germline ends. CDR3 in DNA: TGTGCCAGCTCGGGAAGGCGGGACCGCACAGATACGCAGTATTTT. It codes for CASSGRRDRTDTQYF.

The V call is TRBV4-3, the J call TRBJ2-3; TRBD2 matches 9 bases. This CDR3 comprises 17 residues. Looked up from germline, CDR1 is LGHNA and CDR2 is YSLEER. The junction had 9 bases not matched to a gene; V was cut back by 0 bases and J by 5 bases. The CDR3 bases are TGCGCCAGCAGCCAAGATCGGGCGGGAGGGCCGGTAGATACGCAGTATTTT. Amino acid sequence: CASSQDRAGGPVDTQYF.